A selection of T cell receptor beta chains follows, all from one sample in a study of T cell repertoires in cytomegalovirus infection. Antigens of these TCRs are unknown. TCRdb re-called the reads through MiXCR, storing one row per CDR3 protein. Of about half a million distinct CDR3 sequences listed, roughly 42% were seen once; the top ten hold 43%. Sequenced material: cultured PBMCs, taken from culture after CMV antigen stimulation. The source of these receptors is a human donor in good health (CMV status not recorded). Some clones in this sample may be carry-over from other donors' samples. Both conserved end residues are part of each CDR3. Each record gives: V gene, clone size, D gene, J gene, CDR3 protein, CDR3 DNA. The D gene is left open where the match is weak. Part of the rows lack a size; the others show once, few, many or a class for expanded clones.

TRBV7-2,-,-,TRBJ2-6,CASSSHQANVLTF,TGTGCCAGCAGCTCCCACCAGGCCAACGTCCTGACTTTC
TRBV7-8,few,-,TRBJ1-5,CASSPLWGGDQPQHF,TGTGCCAGCAGCCCTTTGTGGGGGGGGGATCAGCCCCAGCATTTT
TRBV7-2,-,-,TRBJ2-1,CASSLRHNEQFF,TGTGCCAGCAGCCTTCGACACAATGAGCAGTTCTTC
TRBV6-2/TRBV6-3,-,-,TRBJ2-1,CASSTRTPSSYNEQFF,TGTGCCAGCAGTACCCGGACTCCGAGCTCCTACAATGAGCAGTTCTTC
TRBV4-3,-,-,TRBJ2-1,CASSQVSGTSSYNEQFF,TGCGCCAGCAGCCAGGTGAGCGGGACAAGCTCCTACAATGAGCAGTTCTTC
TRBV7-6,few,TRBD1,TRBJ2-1,CASSPLMAGGNGNEQFF,TGTGCCAGCAGCCCCTTAATGGCAGGGGGCAACGGCAATGAGCAGTTCTTC
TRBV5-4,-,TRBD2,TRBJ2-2,CASSAGTSGSRYTGELFF,TGTGCCAGCAGCGCCGGGACTAGCGGGAGTCGGTACACCGGGGAGCTGTTTTTT
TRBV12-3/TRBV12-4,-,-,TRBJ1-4,CASSPSGLVEKLFF,TGTGCCAGCAGTCCCTCGGGGCTTGTTGAAAAACTGTTTTTT
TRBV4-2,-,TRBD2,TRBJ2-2,CASSQESSGGLNTGELFF,TGTGCCAGCAGCCAAGAGTCTAGCGGGGGGCTGAACACCGGGGAGCTGTTTTTT
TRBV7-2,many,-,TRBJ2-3,CASTPGGGMDTQYF,TGTGCCAGCACCCCAGGGGGGGGGATGGATACGCAGTATTTT
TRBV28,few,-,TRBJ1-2,CASSRTDYGYTF,TGTGCCAGCAGTCGGACGGACTATGGCTACACCTTC
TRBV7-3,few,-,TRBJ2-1,CASSLTDQKFF,TGTGCCAGCAGCTTAACGGACCAGAAGTTCTTC
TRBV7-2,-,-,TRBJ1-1,CASSLGWTNTEAFF,TGTGCCAGCAGCTTAGGATGGACGAACACTGAAGCTTTCTTT
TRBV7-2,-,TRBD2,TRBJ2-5,CASSLGLAALQETQYF,TGTGCCAGCAGCTTGGGACTAGCGGCACTCCAAGAGACCCAGTACTTC
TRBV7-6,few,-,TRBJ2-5,CASSTWGRETQYF,TGTGCCAGCAGTACTTGGGGGCGTGAGACCCAGTACTTC
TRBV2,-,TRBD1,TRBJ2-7,CASPLGTADREQYF,TGTGCCAGTCCCCTCGGGACAGCAGATAGGGAGCAGTACTTC
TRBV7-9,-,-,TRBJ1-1,CASSLLKDGNTEAFF,TGTGCCAGCAGCTTATTGAAGGACGGGAACACTGAAGCTTTCTTT
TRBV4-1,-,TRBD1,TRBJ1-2,CASSQQPVGQVSRGYTF,TGCGCCAGCAGCCAACAGCCTGTGGGACAGGTCTCTCGTGGCTACACCTTC
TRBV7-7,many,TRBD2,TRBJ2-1,CASSLGTSGLKQFF,TGTGCCAGCAGCTTGGGGACTAGCGGTCTTAAGCAGTTCTTC
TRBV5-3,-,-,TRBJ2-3,CASSLGYRSTDTQYF,TGTGCCAGCAGCTTAGGGTATAGGAGCACAGATACGCAGTATTTT
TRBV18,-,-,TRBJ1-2,CASSPFPQATNGYTF,TGTGCCAGCTCACCTTTCCCCCAGGCGACAAATGGCTACACCTTC
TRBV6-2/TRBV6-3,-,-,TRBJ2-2,CASSYGSTGELFF,TGTGCCAGCAGTTACGGATCCACCGGGGAGCTGTTTTTT
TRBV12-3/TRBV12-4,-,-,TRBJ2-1,CASGFLGIEQFF,TGTGCCAGCGGGTTCCTCGGGATTGAGCAGTTCTTC
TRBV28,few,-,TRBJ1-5,CASSLPDRYQPQHF,TGTGCCAGCAGTTTACCCGACCGATATCAGCCCCAGCATTTT
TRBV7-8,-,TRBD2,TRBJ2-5,CASSLLLRGLAGGVETQYF,TGTGCCAGCAGCTTACTCCTACGGGGACTAGCGGGAGGCGTGGAGACCCAGTACTTC
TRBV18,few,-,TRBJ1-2,CASSPGPGFNGYTF,TGTGCCAGCTCACCAGGTCCTGGGTTTAATGGCTACACCTTC